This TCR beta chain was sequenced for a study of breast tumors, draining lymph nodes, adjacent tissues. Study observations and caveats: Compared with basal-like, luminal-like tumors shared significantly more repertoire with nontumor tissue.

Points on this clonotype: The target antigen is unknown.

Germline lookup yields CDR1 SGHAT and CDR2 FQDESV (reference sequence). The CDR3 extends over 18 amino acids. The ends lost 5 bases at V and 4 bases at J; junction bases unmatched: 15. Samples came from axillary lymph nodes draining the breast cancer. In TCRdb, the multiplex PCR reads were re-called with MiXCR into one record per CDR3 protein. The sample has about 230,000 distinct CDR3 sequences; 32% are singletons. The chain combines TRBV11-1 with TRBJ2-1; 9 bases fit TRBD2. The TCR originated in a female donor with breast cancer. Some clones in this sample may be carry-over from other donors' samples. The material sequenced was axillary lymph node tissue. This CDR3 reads CASSAGSGGGRDYNEQFF. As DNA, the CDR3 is TGTGCCAGCAGCGCAGGGTCTGGGGGCGGGAGGGATTACAATGAGCAGTTCTTC. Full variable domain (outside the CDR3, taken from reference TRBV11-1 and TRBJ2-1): EAEVAQSPRYKITEKSQAVAFWCDPISGHATLYWYRQILGQGPELLVQFQDESVVDDSQLPKDRFSAERLKGVDSTLKIQPAELGDSAMYLCASSAGSGGGRDYNEQFFGPGTRLTVL.